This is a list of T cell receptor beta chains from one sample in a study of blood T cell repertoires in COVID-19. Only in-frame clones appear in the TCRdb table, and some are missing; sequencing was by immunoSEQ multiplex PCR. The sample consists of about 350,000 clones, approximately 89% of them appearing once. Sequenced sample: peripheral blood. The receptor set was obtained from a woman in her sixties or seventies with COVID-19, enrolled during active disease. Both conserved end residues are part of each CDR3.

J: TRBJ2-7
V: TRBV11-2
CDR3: CASSPRGRGLYEQYF

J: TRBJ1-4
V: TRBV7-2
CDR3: CASTGGGVEKLFF

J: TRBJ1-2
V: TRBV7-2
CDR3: CASSPTAGQGYGYTF

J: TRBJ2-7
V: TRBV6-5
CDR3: CASSYAARQYF

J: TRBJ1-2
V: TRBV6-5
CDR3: CASRPQGRGGYTF

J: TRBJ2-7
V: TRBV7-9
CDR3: CASSLTTRYEQYF

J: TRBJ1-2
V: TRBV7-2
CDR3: CASSPQQGNYGYTF

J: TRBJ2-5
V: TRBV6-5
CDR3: CASSYSTTQETQYF

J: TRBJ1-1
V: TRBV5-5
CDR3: CASSLSTVLPEAFF

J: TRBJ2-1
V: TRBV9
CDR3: CASSSGLASYNEQFF

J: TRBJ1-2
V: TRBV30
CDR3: CAWNRDRLDTF

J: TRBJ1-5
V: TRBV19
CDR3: CASSRRTGDVANQPQHF

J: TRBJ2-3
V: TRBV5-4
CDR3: CASSQTGGDTDTQYF

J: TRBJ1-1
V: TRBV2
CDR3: CASTVQGNTEAFF

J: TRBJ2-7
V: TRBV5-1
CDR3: CASAPDDRGTEQYF

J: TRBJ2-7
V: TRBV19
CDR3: CASSPRGTSPWSQYF

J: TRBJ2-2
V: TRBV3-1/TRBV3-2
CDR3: CASSQISPRTAGGSNTGELFF

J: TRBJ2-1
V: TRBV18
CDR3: CASSPRVAGDNEQFF

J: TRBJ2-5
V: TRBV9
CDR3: CASSGGTQETQYF

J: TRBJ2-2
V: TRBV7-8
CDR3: CASSPQSMNTGELFF

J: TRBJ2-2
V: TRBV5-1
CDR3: CASSFSQGAVGGELFF

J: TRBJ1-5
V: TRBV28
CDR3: CASSSGIQPQHF

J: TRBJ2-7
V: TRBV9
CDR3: CASSANTGTGGEEQYF

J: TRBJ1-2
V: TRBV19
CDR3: CASSPTRTSITDGYTF

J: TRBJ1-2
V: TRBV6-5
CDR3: CASSYGTTGGNYGYTF

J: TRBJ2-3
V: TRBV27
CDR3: CASSLEGAGTDTQYF

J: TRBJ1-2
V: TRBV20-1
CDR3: CSAIADGYTF

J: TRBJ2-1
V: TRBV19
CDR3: CATHSGTTSYNEQFF

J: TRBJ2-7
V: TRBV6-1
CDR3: CASSEDRASSYEQYF

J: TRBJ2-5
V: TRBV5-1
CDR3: CASSLAAGGETQYF

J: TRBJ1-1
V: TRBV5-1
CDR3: CASSLAGGSNTEAFF

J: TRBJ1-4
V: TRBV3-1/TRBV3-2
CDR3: CASSQVGRVGEKLFF

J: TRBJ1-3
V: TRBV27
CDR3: CASQGFGNTIYF

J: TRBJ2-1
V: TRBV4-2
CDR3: CASSQDRGLAGYGEQFF

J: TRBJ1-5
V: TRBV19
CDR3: CASSIATGGYSNQPQHF

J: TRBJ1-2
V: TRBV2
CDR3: CASRIRQGNYGYTF

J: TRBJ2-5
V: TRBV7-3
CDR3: CASSYAGQQETQYF

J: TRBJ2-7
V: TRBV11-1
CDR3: CASSFSGQNHYEQYF

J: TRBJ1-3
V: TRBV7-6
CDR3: CASSLAAGNTIYF

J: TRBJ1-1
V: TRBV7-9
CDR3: CASVTGNIDTEAFF

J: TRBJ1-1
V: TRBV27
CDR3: CASSFGTHTEAFF

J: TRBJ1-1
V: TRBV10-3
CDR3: CAIRPTKGGGKAFF